This T cell receptor (beta chain) was identified during a study of Ad26.COV2.S vaccination and SARS-CoV-2 variants. Looking at the study overall: Vaccine-arm donor from the placebo-controlled COV1001 Ad26.COV2.S trial. Ad26.COV2.S shots went into the muscle once or twice, 56 days apart. Regarding the study as a whole: The TCR breadth and depth analyses may have produced an underestimate of total T cell responses. The placebo group had lower spike-specific TCR breadth than the vaccine recipients did.

The treatment here: approximately 18 received Ad26.COV2.S at low or high dose, single or two shots; roughly five received placebo; per-sample allocation not given. After the first vaccine or placebo injection, samples were drawn on day 63. Measured with immunoSEQ multiplex PCR; TCRdb has only the in-frame clones, and not every one. The data hold about 350,000 clones, with roughly 90% observed a single time. The CDR3 covers 15 residues. Germline lookup yields CDR1 MNHEY and CDR2 SMNVEV (reference sequence). Trimming removed 6 bases from V and 4 bases from J; junction bases left unmatched: 8. About this clone itself: Its antigen is not known.

This chain links TRBV27 with TRBJ2-7; 11 nucleotides match TRBD2. The clonotype originates from a person between 18 and 65 years old who received the Ad26.COV2.S COVID-19 vaccine or a placebo. The sequences come from peripheral blood, collected in a trial of Ad26.COV2.S vaccine versus placebo. The CDR3 protein is CASSSSRTSGYEQYF. The DNA of the CDR3 is TGTGCCAGCAGCTCCTCTAGGACTAGCGGGTACGAGCAGTACTTC.